In its sample, the clone carrying this T cell receptor (beta chain) was seen a few times. The antigen remains undetermined. Sequential positive selection took CD4 T cells first, then CD8 T cells. The V end was cut by 7 bases, the J end by 3 bases, with 10 bases between. The germline gives CDR1 SQVTM, CDR2 ANQGSEA. This CDR3 is 12 amino acids long. This entry is derived from a study of naive and memory T cell subsets. Broader study findings: In CD4 and CD8 cells, diversity dropped from naive through EMRA. Over 90% of naive TCR sequences appeared only once, unlike memory subsets.

Two oligonucleotides, mixed equimolar, formed the beta constant-region primer covering TRBC1 and TRBC2. The ligated cDNA underwent four PCR rounds using SP2 and nested alpha and beta constant-region primers. TCRdb ran MiXCR on the UMI-ligation and nested PCR reads and lists one entry per CDR3 protein. The repertoire holds about 120,000 distinct CDR3 sequences, 35% to 45% seen once, with approximately 0.88% in the top ten. The receptor's source is a human donor in good health. This chain links TRBV29-1 with TRBJ2-4; D unresolved. The sequenced sample was central memory CD4+ T cells from blood. The CDR3 region has the DNA TGCAGCGCTAGGGAAAGCAAAAACATTCAGTACTTC. Its translation: CSARESKNIQYF.